Sequencing of this T cell receptor (beta chain) was carried out in a study of T cell responses to AZD1222 COVID-19 vaccine. Germline loops: CDR1 SGHTA, CDR2 FQGNSA. This CDR3 is built from 13 residues. Trimming shortened V by 1 base and J by 3 bases, and 6 bases separated the two germline ends. Whole-study findings and limits: Of the AZD1222 recipients, only five to seven were seropositive at baseline. Nearly half of spike-specific TCRs reportedly target unmutated variant regions. In a largely white British group with more females than males, clonal diversity was possibly underestimated. When two AZD1222 doses had been given, Spike-specific TCR breadth and depth rose.

The method was immunoSEQ multiplex PCR; TCRdb's version includes in-frame clones alone and lacks a portion of them. The table has nearly 95,000 clones, 90% seen once. Concerning this clone: Its matching antigen is unknown.

The TCR was taken from an adult in good health. The V and J genes are TRBV7-2 and TRBJ1-1; D is uncertain. Here the sequenced sample was peripheral blood, taken on day 0 of AZD1222 vaccination. The CDR3 here is CASSLVSDTEAFF. CDR3 bases: TGTGCCAGCAGCTTAGTATCTGACACTGAAGCTTTCTTT.